One sample yielded the 26 T cell receptor beta chains listed below, sequenced in a study of pediatric ulcerative colitis. This table comes from immunoSEQ multiplex PCR, and its TCRdb copy is limited to in-frame clones, with some not included. The data contain 55,000 to 70,000 clones, more than 75% of them singletons. What was sequenced was blood. The receptors were gathered from a boy aged 5-17 years who was a control in a study of pediatric ulcerative colitis.

The rearrangement joins TRBV28 to TRBJ1-2; D unresolved. Germline loops: CDR1 MDHEN, CDR2 SYDVKM. The V gene lost 7 bases and the J gene lost 7 bases, with 22 bases spanning the gap. The CDR3 contains 15 residues. CDR3 amino acids: CASTKPLGPGVGYTF. CDR3 coding DNA: TGTGCCAGCACCAAGCCCCTCGGGCCCGGTGTTGGCTACACCTTC.

The chain links TRBV7-3 to TRBJ2-6, with D possibly being TRBD2 (5 bases). The germline CDR1 and CDR2 sequences are SGHTA and FQGTGA. The V end was cut by 2 bases, the J end by 0 bases, with 11 bases between. The CDR3 is 17 amino acids. The DNA for the CDR3 is TGTGCCAGCAGCTTACGAGGGATTTCCTCTGGGGCCAACGTCCTGACTTTC. It specifies CASSLRGISSGANVLTF.

The CDR3 DNA is TGTGCCAGCTCACCGTCGGGGGACAATCAGCCCCAGCATTTT. Translating it yields CASSPSGDNQPQHF. This rearrangement joins TRBV18 to TRBJ1-5, with D possibly matching TRBD1 (5 bases). The germline CDR1 and CDR2 sequences are KGHSH and LQKENI. The CDR3 runs to 14 residues. V was trimmed by 3 bases and J by 3 bases, leaving 9 bases between them.

This rearrangement joins TRBV5-4 to TRBJ1-1, with D perhaps TRBD1 (6 bases). The V gene lost 6 bases and the J gene lost 4 bases, with 19 bases spanning the gap. Germline V gives CDR1 SGHNT, CDR2 YYREEE (reference sequence). The CDR3 contains 15 residues. CDR3 bases: TGTGCCAGCACGAAGAGCACGGGGGCGCGCACTGAAGCTTTCTTT. Translating gives CASTKSTGARTEAFF. Full variable domain (rest looked up from reference TRBV5-4 and TRBJ1-1): ETGVTQSPTHLIKTRGQQVTLRCSSQSGHNTVSWYQQALGQGPQFIFQYYREEENGRGNFPPRFSGLQFPNYSSELNVNALELDDSALYLCASTKSTGARTEAFFGQGTRLTVV.

This rearrangement joins TRBV10-3 to TRBJ2-7, with 8 nucleotides matching TRBD1. The ends lost 3 bases at V and 2 bases at J; junction bases unmatched: 12. The length of the CDR3 is 17 residues. The V gene's germline CDR1 is ENHRY and CDR2 SYGVKD. CDR3 region: CAISDYLRQGLTYEQYF. Written as DNA, the CDR3 is TGTGCCATCAGTGACTACCTGAGACAGGGGCTAACCTACGAGCAGTACTTC.

The chain recombines TRBV6-1 with TRBJ1-2, with 12 bases matching TRBD1. The CDR3 runs 16 residues. The V gene's germline CDR1 is MNHNS and CDR2 SASEGT. With 3 bases clipped from V and 8 bases from J, the junction kept 10 bases outside the gene matches. The DNA of the CDR3 is TGTGCCAGCAGTGAGTTCGTGGGACAGGGGGCGTCGGGCTACACCTTC. The encoded protein is CASSEFVGQGASGYTF.

The chain couples TRBV28 to TRBJ2-7, with D uncertain. V was pared by 3 bases and J by 4 bases, with 7 bases between. Germline CDR1 and CDR2: MDHEN and SYDVKM. This CDR3 contains 12 residues. CDR3: CASSLAAYEQYF. The CDR3 coding sequence is TGTGCCAGCAGTTTGGCGGCTTACGAGCAGTACTTC.

The rearrangement links TRBV6-1 to TRBJ2-1; 10 positions agree with TRBD2. CDR1 is MNHNS and CDR2 is SASEGT in the germline V gene. This CDR3 comprises 15 residues. The junction had 2 bases not matched to a gene; V was cut back by 4 bases and J by 2 bases. CDR3 bases: TGTGCCAGCAGTGCAGCGGGGGGGGCCTACAATGAGCAGTTCTTC. It specifies CASSAAGGAYNEQFF.

This chain connects TRBV19 to TRBJ2-3; D assignment may be TRBD1 or TRBD2 (6 bases each). With 3 bases removed from V and 4 bases from J, the gap between germline ends came to 11 bases. Germline V gene lookup returns CDR1 LNHDA and CDR2 SQIVND (reference sequence). The CDR3 runs 14 residues. CDR3 sequence reads: CASSIGGLADTQYF. The CDR3 region has the DNA TGTGCCAGTAGTATTGGGGGGCTCGCAGATACGCAGTATTTT.

The J gene is TRBJ2-3, the V gene TRBV11-2; no clear D gene. Trimming took off 1 base at V and 6 bases at J, with 8 bases between the two ends. CDR3 length equals 13 residues. Germline V gene data show CDR1 as SGHAT and CDR2 as FQNNGV. CDR3 region: CASSLVPMDTQYF. Written as DNA, the CDR3 is TGTGCCAGCAGCTTAGTCCCCATGGATACGCAGTATTTT.

The gene calls are TRBV4-3 and TRBJ2-7, with no clear D. The ends were cut back, 0 bases at V and 7 bases at J, with 7 bases in the middle. The CDR3 has 12 residues. CDR1 and CDR2 from the germline V gene are LGHNA and YSLEER. The CDR3 sequence is CASSQDRREQYF. The CDR3 DNA is TGCGCCAGCAGCCAAGACAGAAGGGAGCAGTACTTC.

The chain combines TRBV7-6 with TRBJ2-7; 7 nucleotides align to TRBD1. J was trimmed by 0 bases and V by 4 bases; bases with no gene match: 3. This CDR3 is built from 14 residues. Germline V gives CDR1 SGHVS, CDR2 FNYEAQ. The chain's CDR3 is CASSSGQDSYEQYF. DNA of the CDR3: TGTGCCAGCAGCTCTGGACAGGACTCCTACGAGCAGTACTTC.

In this sample, this clone turned up a few times. The chain couples TRBV21-1 to TRBJ2-7; the table's D call TRBD1 went unverified against the DNA. TRBV21-1 is flagged as a pseudogene. This CDR3 has 15 amino acids. CDR3: CASNPGRDRTYEQYF. CDR3 coding DNA: TGTGCCAGCAACCCAGGAAGGGACAGAACCTACGAGCAGTACTTC.

The chain uses TRBV5-1 and TRBJ2-3; D gene unclear. V was shortened by 2 bases and J by 4 bases, with 11 bases between the two germline ends. The CDR3 loop spans 14 amino acids. Germline loops: CDR1 SGHRS, CDR2 YFSETQ. CDR3 bases: TGCGCCAGCAGCTTAGGACGGGTCCCAGATACGCAGTATTTT. This encodes CASSLGRVPDTQYF. The variable domain in full, completed from reference TRBV5-1 and TRBJ2-3, reads KAGVTQTPRYLIKTRGQQVTLSCSPISGHRSVSWYQQTPGQGLQFLFEYFSETQRNKGNFPGRFSGRQFSNSRSEMNVSTLELGDSALYLCASSLGRVPDTQYFGPGTRLTVL.

This clone was seen only once. The chain combines TRBV4-3 with TRBJ2-3, with 8 bases aligning to TRBD2. This CDR3 region has 16 residues. The V segment lost 4 bases and the J segment 0 bases; nucleotides outside the gene matches: 6. Germline CDR1 LGHNA, CDR2 YSLEER. For the CDR3, the DNA is TGCGCCAGCAGCCGCGGGGCGGGGGGTAGCACAGATACGCAGTATTTT. This gives the protein CASSRGAGGSTDTQYF.

The genes are TRBV5-6 and TRBJ1-2; 9 nucleotides match TRBD1. Germline V lookup: CDR1 SGHDT, CDR2 YYEEEE. This CDR3 comprises 14 residues. J gave up 5 bases and V 2 bases, and 4 bases lay outside the gene matches. The CDR3 loop is CASSFAGTGYGYTF. Here the CDR3 DNA reads TGTGCCAGCAGCTTTGCCGGGACAGGGTATGGCTACACCTTC.

This clone has more than one count but fewer than ten. The J gene is TRBJ1-2, the V gene TRBV18; no firm D call. Trimming removed 3 bases from V and 3 bases from J, with 14 bases in between. Germline V gene lookup returns CDR1 KGHSH and CDR2 LQKENI. This CDR3 is 15 amino acids long. The CDR3, as DNA: TGTGCCAGCTCACCGGTTGGGGTGTCGGACTATGGCTACACCTTC. It yields the protein CASSPVGVSDYGYTF.

This clone was observed once. The genes are TRBV19 and TRBJ2-4, with TRBD1 matching 7 bases. V shed 5 bases and J 0 bases; nucleotides not matched to a gene: 4. The CDR3 covers 15 residues. The germline V gene encodes CDR1 LNHDA and CDR2 SQIVND (reference sequence). This chain's CDR3 is CASSFTGVAKNIQYF. Written as DNA, the CDR3 is TGTGCCAGTAGTTTTACAGGGGTAGCCAAAAACATTCAGTACTTC.

The chain has TRBV28 and TRBJ2-7; D is unresolved. V was shortened by 7 bases and J by 2 bases, with 15 bases between the two germline ends. Germline V gives CDR1 MDHEN, CDR2 SYDVKM. This CDR3 has 14 residues. The CDR3 is CASKGQEITYEQYF. The CDR3 nucleotides are TGTGCCAGCAAAGGTCAGGAAATAACCTACGAGCAGTACTTC.

V is TRBV29-1 and J is TRBJ2-3; D may be TRBD1 (6 bases). The V end lost 5 bases, the J end lost 0 bases, and 21 bases lay between the germline ends. The CDR3 is 17 amino acids. In germline, CDR1 is SQVTM, CDR2 ANQGSEA. The CDR3 DNA is TGCAGCGTTATCGATCCACAGGGAGTTGGTAGCACAGATACGCAGTATTTT. Its translation is CSVIDPQGVGSTDTQYF.

This clone has a single count. The V and J genes are TRBV14 and TRBJ2-1; D is perhaps TRBD1 (5 bases). The CDR3 is 14 residues long. V lost 2 bases and J lost 10, with 15 bases in between. The V gene's germline CDR1 is SGHDN and CDR2 FVKESK. The CDR3 sequence: CASSQFFGSGEQFF. DNA for the CDR3: TGTGCCAGCAGCCAATTTTTCGGGTCAGGGGAGCAGTTCTTC.

The chain combines TRBV6-6 with TRBJ2-7; the D is unclear. Trimming left V 2 bases short and J 5 bases short, with 7 bases between. The CDR3 spans 12 residues. From germline, CDR1 is MNHNY and CDR2 SVGAGI (reference sequence). CDR3 protein: CASSYKAHEQYF. The DNA of the CDR3 is TGTGCCAGCAGTTACAAGGCCCACGAGCAGTACTTC.

V gene TRBV20-1 combines with J gene TRBJ2-3, with D uncertain. CDR1 and CDR2 from the germline V gene are DFQATT and SNEGSKA (reference sequence). The CDR3 extends over 10 amino acids. V lost 0 bases and J 7 bases, leaving 2 bases between the germline ends. The CDR3 here is CSARDYTQYF. DNA for the CDR3: TGCAGTGCTAGAGACTATACGCAGTATTTT.

This chain uses TRBV7-2 with TRBJ2-1, with D maybe TRBD1 (5 bases). The CDR3 sequence is 13 residues long. V lost 1 base to trimming and J lost 9 bases, with 10 bases between them. CDR1 SGHTA and CDR2 FQGNSA come from the germline V gene. DNA of the CDR3: TGTGCCAGCAGCTTAGGGACAAATGGTGAGCAGTTCTTC. This encodes CASSLGTNGEQFF.

The DNA for the CDR3 is TGTGCCAGCGAGGTCTCGTTGGGTAGCACCGGGGAGCTGTTTTTT. This encodes CASEVSLGSTGELFF. The chain recombines TRBV19 with TRBJ2-2; no reliable D call. The CDR3 runs to 15 residues. Trimming removed 9 bases at V and 4 bases at J, with 18 bases between. The germline V gene encodes CDR1 LNHDA and CDR2 SQIVND (reference sequence).

The chain uses TRBV7-9 and TRBJ2-7; no clear D. V shed 6 bases and J shed 6 bases, with 15 bases lying between them. The CDR3 consists of 13 residues. The germline V gene encodes CDR1 SEHNR and CDR2 FQNEAQ (reference sequence). CDR3 DNA: TGTGCCAGCAGTTACTATTTCGGGCTCGAGCAGTACTTC. This encodes CASSYYFGLEQYF. Filled out from reference TRBV7-9 and TRBJ2-7, the complete variable domain reads DTGVSQNPRHKITKRGQNVTFRCDPISEHNRLYWYRQTLGQGPEFLTYFQNEAQLEKSRLLSDRFSAERPKGSFSTLEIQRTEQGDSAMYLCASSYYFGLEQYFGPGTRLTVT.